What follows is one T cell receptor (beta chain) and its context. V was clipped by 2 bases and J by 4 bases, with 18 bases between them. The germline V gene has CDR1 SNHLY and CDR2 FYNNEI. The CDR3 spans 17 residues. The data stem from a study of control samples from healthy donors and cancer patients. Sequenced by immunoSEQ multiplex PCR; TCRdb stores in-frame clones only, minus some. Among tens of thousands of clones listed, approximately 85% were seen once. V and J are TRBV2 and TRBJ2-1; D is unclear. The sample was blood. The receptor comes from a man aged 45-65 years in good health. The CDR3 sequence: CASSEFRAGDVYNEQFF. The CDR3 nucleotides read TGTGCCAGCAGTGAATTCAGAGCAGGAGATGTGTACAATGAGCAGTTCTTC.